Listed below are T cell receptor beta chains from one sample, sequenced in a study of control samples from healthy donors and cancer patients. The assay was immunoSEQ multiplex PCR, and TCRdb's table has in-frame clones only and misses some. The sample gives roughly 26,000 clones, approximately 78% of which show up once; under 30% is in the top ten. Specimen: PBMCs. These receptor sequences come from a man aged 55 to 70 with colorectal cancer. The CDR3 runs from the conserved cysteine through the conserved F or W. Fields, in order: D gene, J gene, clone size, V gene, CDR3 DNA, CDR3 protein. The D gene is left open where the match is weak. For some rows the clone size is stated as once, few or many, or as a class when expanded; others skip it.

D: TRBD1; J: TRBJ1-2; size: NA; V: TRBV5-5; DNA: TGTGCCAGCAGCTTGGCGTCGACAGGGGTGGACACCTTC; CDR3: CASSLASTGVDTF
D: TRBD1; J: TRBJ2-2; size: NA; V: TRBV6-5; DNA: TGTGCCACCCGGGACAGTCAACGGGACGGGGAGCTGTTTTTT; CDR3: CATRDSQRDGELFF
D: NA; J: TRBJ1-2; size: NA; V: TRBV2; DNA: TGTGCCAGCCCAGGGCCGGATGGCTACACCTTC; CDR3: CASPGPDGYTF
D: TRBD2; J: TRBJ2-1; size: NA; V: TRBV5-3; DNA: TGTGCCAGAAGCTCTCCTTGGCTAGCGGGGGACCTACTCAGCTCCTACAATGAGCAGTTCTTC; CDR3: CARSSPWLAGDLLSSYNEQFF
D: TRBD2; J: TRBJ2-1; size: NA; V: TRBV4-1; DNA: TGCGCCAGCAGCCAAGATAGCAGCGGGGGGGCGGGTGAGCAGTTCTTC; CDR3: CASSQDSSGGAGEQFF
D: TRBD1; J: TRBJ2-5; size: NA; V: TRBV7-2; DNA: TGTGCCAGCAGCTTAGACAGGGGAGAGACCCAGTACTTC; CDR3: CASSLDRGETQYF
D: TRBD2; J: TRBJ2-1; size: NA; V: TRBV2; DNA: TGTGCCAGCAGAGGACTAGCGGGGGCCCTAAGCTCCTACAATGAGCAGTTCTTC; CDR3: CASRGLAGALSSYNEQFF
D: NA; J: TRBJ1-1; size: once; V: TRBV7-9; DNA: TGTGCCAGCAGCTTAGCCGGCGCTGAAGCTTTCTTT; CDR3: CASSLAGAEAFF
D: TRBD2; J: TRBJ2-5; size: NA; V: TRBV10-2; DNA: TGCGCCAGCAGTCCTAGACTAGCGGGGGGACAAGAGACCCAGTACTTC; CDR3: CASSPRLAGGQETQYF
D: TRBD2; J: TRBJ2-2; size: NA; V: TRBV5-6; DNA: TGTGCCAGCAGAGCCGGGACTACGTACACCGGGGAGCTGTTTTTT; CDR3: CASRAGTTYTGELFF
D: TRBD2; J: TRBJ2-3; size: NA; V: TRBV2; DNA: TGTGCCAGCAGTGAACTAGGACTAGCTCCAGATACGCAGTATTTT; CDR3: CASSELGLAPDTQYF
D: NA; J: TRBJ1-2; size: NA; V: TRBV6-1; DNA: TGTGCCAGCAGTGATCCTCAGGGTGGCTACACCTTC; CDR3: CASSDPQGGYTF
D: TRBD2; J: TRBJ2-1; size: once; V: TRBV5-1; DNA: TGCGCCAGCAGCTTGGGGGCAGCGGGGGGTTACAATGAGCAGTTCTTC; CDR3: CASSLGAAGGYNEQFF
D: TRBD1; J: TRBJ1-5; size: NA; V: TRBV19; DNA: TGTGCCAGTAGTCCCCTGAACAGGGGAAACAATCAGCCCCAGCATTTT; CDR3: CASSPLNRGNNQPQHF
D: NA; J: TRBJ1-2; size: NA; V: TRBV15; DNA: TGTGCCACCAGCAGAGATCTTGCGACACTGGATAACTATGGCTACACCTTC; CDR3: CATSRDLATLDNYGYTF
D: TRBD2; J: TRBJ2-3; size: few; V: TRBV5-1; DNA: TGCGCCAGCAGCCGGGAGGCGGCCCGCACAGATACGCAGTATTTT; CDR3: CASSREAARTDTQYF